The rows below give T cell receptor beta chains drawn from one sample of a study of OX40 agonist ivuxolimab in advanced cancers. The assay was immunoSEQ multiplex PCR, and TCRdb's table has in-frame clones only and misses some. The sample comprises roughly 57,000 clones, approximately 84% of which are singletons, and 10% to 15% rests with the top ten. The sample consisted of CD4+ or CD8+ T cells sorted from blood, taken in a trial of the OX40 agonist ivuxolimab. The source is an adult with an advanced solid tumor such as melanoma, head and neck, liver or kidney cancer. The CDR3 runs from the conserved cysteine through the conserved F or W. Fields, in order: D gene, J gene, V gene, clone size, CDR3 protein, CDR3 DNA. A D gene is named only where the DNA matches it firmly. Only some rows state a clone size, as once, few, many or a class for expanded clones.

D gene: NA; J gene: TRBJ1-1; V gene: TRBV6-5; clone size: NA; CDR3 protein: CASRPGQRNTEAFF; CDR3 DNA: TGTGCCAGCAGACCCGGACAGAGGAACACTGAAGCTTTCTTT
D gene: NA; J gene: TRBJ2-3; V gene: TRBV6-5; clone size: NA; CDR3 protein: CASSEEDTPGTQYF; CDR3 DNA: TGTGCCAGCAGTGAAGAGGACACTCCTGGTACGCAGTATTTT
D gene: NA; J gene: TRBJ1-5; V gene: TRBV30; clone size: NA; CDR3 protein: CAWSVPEYSNQPQHF; CDR3 DNA: TGTGCCTGGAGTGTACCTGAATATAGCAATCAGCCCCAGCATTTT
D gene: NA; J gene: TRBJ1-3; V gene: TRBV27; clone size: NA; CDR3 protein: CATSLRGASSGNTIYF; CDR3 DNA: TGTGCCACCTCCCTTAGGGGAGCCAGCTCTGGAAACACCATATATTTT
D gene: NA; J gene: TRBJ1-3; V gene: TRBV4-1; clone size: NA; CDR3 protein: CASSQGNSGNTIYF; CDR3 DNA: TGCGCCAGCAGCCAAGGGAACTCTGGAAACACCATATATTTT
D gene: TRBD2; J gene: TRBJ2-7; V gene: TRBV7-2; clone size: NA; CDR3 protein: CASSLGGLWTSPSSYEQYF; CDR3 DNA: TGTGCCAGCAGCTTAGGCGGGCTGTGGACTAGCCCAAGCTCCTACGAGCAGTACTTC
D gene: NA; J gene: TRBJ2-3; V gene: TRBV10-1; clone size: NA; CDR3 protein: CASSSSGTDTQYF; CDR3 DNA: TGCGCCAGCAGCAGTAGCGGCACAGATACGCAGTATTTT
D gene: NA; J gene: TRBJ1-4; V gene: TRBV9; clone size: NA; CDR3 protein: CASSPQPTGDEKLFF; CDR3 DNA: TGTGCCAGCAGCCCTCAGCCTACGGGGGATGAAAAACTGTTTTTT
D gene: TRBD1; J gene: TRBJ2-2; V gene: TRBV5-1; clone size: few; CDR3 protein: CASRTGANTGELFF; CDR3 DNA: TGCGCCAGCAGGACAGGGGCCAACACCGGGGAGCTGTTTTTT
D gene: TRBD1; J gene: TRBJ2-5; V gene: TRBV19; clone size: NA; CDR3 protein: CASSLPGGEETQYF; CDR3 DNA: TGTGCCAGTAGTTTACCAGGGGGTGAAGAGACCCAGTACTTC
D gene: NA; J gene: TRBJ1-2; V gene: TRBV19; clone size: NA; CDR3 protein: CASSLALLTGGYTF; CDR3 DNA: TGTGCCAGTAGTTTGGCGCTACTGACGGGAGGCTACACCTTC
D gene: NA; J gene: TRBJ1-2; V gene: TRBV30; clone size: few; CDR3 protein: CAWSAARYRF; CDR3 DNA: TGTGCCTGGAGTGCCGCCCGGTATAGATTC
D gene: TRBD1; J gene: TRBJ1-6; V gene: TRBV15; clone size: NA; CDR3 protein: CATSRAGQGNSPLHF; CDR3 DNA: TGTGCCACCAGCAGAGCTGGACAGGGTAATTCACCCCTCCACTTT
D gene: TRBD2; J gene: TRBJ2-5; V gene: TRBV7-2; clone size: once; CDR3 protein: CASSLSGSGETQYF; CDR3 DNA: TGTGCCAGCAGCCTTAGCGGGAGTGGAGAGACCCAGTACTTC
D gene: NA; J gene: TRBJ2-5; V gene: TRBV27; clone size: NA; CDR3 protein: CASSLRAGRIQETQYF; CDR3 DNA: TGTGCCAGCAGTTTAAGGGCAGGCAGGATACAAGAGACCCAGTACTTC
D gene: NA; J gene: TRBJ2-3; V gene: TRBV7-9; clone size: once; CDR3 protein: CASSPIPGYTDTQYF; CDR3 DNA: TGTGCCAGCAGCCCTATCCCGGGATACACAGATACGCAGTATTTT
D gene: NA; J gene: TRBJ2-5; V gene: TRBV5-1; clone size: NA; CDR3 protein: CASSLTGWVLETQYF; CDR3 DNA: TGCGCCAGCAGCTTGACAGGGTGGGTACTAGAGACCCAGTACTTC
D gene: TRBD1; J gene: TRBJ2-5; V gene: TRBV5-1; clone size: NA; CDR3 protein: CASSGVGQSQETQYF; CDR3 DNA: TGCGCCAGCAGCGGTGTGGGACAGAGCCAAGAGACCCAGTACTTC
D gene: NA; J gene: TRBJ1-2; V gene: TRBV2; clone size: NA; CDR3 protein: CASRDGPNYGYTF; CDR3 DNA: TGTGCCAGCAGGGACGGACCTAACTATGGCTACACCTTC